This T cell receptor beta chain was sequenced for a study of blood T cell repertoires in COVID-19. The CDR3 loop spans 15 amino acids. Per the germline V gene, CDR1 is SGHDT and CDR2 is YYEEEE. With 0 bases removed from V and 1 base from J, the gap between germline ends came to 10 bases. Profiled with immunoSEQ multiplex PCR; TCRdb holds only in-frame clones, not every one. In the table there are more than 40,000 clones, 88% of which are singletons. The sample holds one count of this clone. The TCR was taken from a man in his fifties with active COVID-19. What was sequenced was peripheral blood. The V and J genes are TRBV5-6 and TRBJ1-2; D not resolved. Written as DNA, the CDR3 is TGTGCCAGCAGCTTGGGGGCATACAGTAACTATGGCTACACCTTC. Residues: CASSLGAYSNYGYTF.